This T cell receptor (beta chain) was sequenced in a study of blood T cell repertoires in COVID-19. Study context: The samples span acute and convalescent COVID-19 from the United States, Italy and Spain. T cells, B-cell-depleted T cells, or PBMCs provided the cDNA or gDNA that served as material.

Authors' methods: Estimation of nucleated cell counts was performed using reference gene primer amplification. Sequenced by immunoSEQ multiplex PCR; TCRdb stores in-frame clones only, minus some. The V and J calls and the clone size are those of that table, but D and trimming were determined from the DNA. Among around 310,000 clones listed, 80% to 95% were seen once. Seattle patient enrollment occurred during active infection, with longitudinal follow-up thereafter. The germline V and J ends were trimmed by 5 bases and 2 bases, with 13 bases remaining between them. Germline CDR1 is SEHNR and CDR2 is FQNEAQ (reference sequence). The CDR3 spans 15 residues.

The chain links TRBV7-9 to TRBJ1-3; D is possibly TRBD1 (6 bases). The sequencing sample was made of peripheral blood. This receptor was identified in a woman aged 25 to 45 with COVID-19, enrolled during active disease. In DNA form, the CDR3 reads TGTGCCAGCAGCCCCGAGGCAGGGGCTGGAAACACCATATATTTT. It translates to CASSPEAGAGNTIYF.